The 5 T cell receptor beta chains presented below share a single source sample, sequenced in a study of T cell responses to AZD1222 COVID-19 vaccine. This table comes from immunoSEQ multiplex PCR, and its TCRdb copy is limited to in-frame clones, with some not included. The sample yields 55,000 to 65,000 clones, 89% seen once. Sample: peripheral blood, taken 28 days after the second AZD1222 dose. The receptors shown here come from an adult who received the AZD1222 COVID-19 vaccine.

V usage is TRBV6-4 and J usage is TRBJ2-3, with D tentatively TRBD1 or TRBD2 (6 bases each). CDR3 length: 14 amino acids. Germline lookup yields CDR1 MRHNA and CDR2 SNTAGT. V was trimmed by 3 bases and J by 0 bases, leaving 7 bases between them. Here the CDR3 DNA reads TGTGCCAGCAGTGAGGGGGGCAGCACAGATACGCAGTATTTT. This translates into CASSEGGSTDTQYF.

The chain couples TRBV29-1 to TRBJ1-5; D remains unclear. CDR3 size: 12 residues. Germline V gives CDR1 SQVTM, CDR2 ANQGSEA. Trimming shortened V by 5 bases and J by 3 bases, and 8 bases separated the two germline ends. The CDR3 loop is CSVQEANQPQHF. CDR3 DNA sequence: TGCAGCGTTCAGGAAGCCAATCAGCCCCAGCATTTT.

V usage is TRBV20-1 and J usage is TRBJ1-1; no firm D call. CDR1 and CDR2 (germline): DFQATT, SNEGSKA (reference sequence). The CDR3 has 12 amino acids. The V end lost 3 bases, the J end lost 11 bases, and 16 bases lay between the germline ends. CDR3 sequence: CSASGKTSGAFF. In DNA, the CDR3 is TGCAGTGCTAGTGGGAAAACATCCGGGGCTTTCTTT.

The chain joins TRBV13 to TRBJ1-3, with unresolved D. The CDR3 is made up of 15 amino acids. The germline V gene has CDR1 PRHDT and CDR2 FYEKMQ (reference sequence). Trimming cost V 10 bases and J 4 bases, with 20 bases left between them. For the CDR3, the DNA is TGTGCCATCGTACTCGGGAGTCTGACGGGAAACACCATATATTTT. This codes for CAIVLGSLTGNTIYF. The full variable domain, its missing parts supplied by reference TRBV13 and TRBJ1-3, is AAGVIQSPRHLIKEKRETATLKCYPIPRHDTVYWYQQGPGQDPQFLISFYEKMQSDKGSIPDRFSAQQFSDYHSELNMSSLELGDSALYFCAIVLGSLTGNTIYFGEGSWLTVV.

The chain carries TRBV19 and TRBJ2-7; 7 bases fit TRBD1. CDR1 is LNHDA, CDR2 SQIVND, per germline (reference sequence). This CDR3 region has 14 residues. J lost 6 bases, V lost 5 bases, and 10 bases had no gene match. As DNA, the CDR3 is TGTGCCAGTAGTTCCTCCCTCACAGGGGCCGAGCAGTACTTC. It specifies CASSSSLTGAEQYF.